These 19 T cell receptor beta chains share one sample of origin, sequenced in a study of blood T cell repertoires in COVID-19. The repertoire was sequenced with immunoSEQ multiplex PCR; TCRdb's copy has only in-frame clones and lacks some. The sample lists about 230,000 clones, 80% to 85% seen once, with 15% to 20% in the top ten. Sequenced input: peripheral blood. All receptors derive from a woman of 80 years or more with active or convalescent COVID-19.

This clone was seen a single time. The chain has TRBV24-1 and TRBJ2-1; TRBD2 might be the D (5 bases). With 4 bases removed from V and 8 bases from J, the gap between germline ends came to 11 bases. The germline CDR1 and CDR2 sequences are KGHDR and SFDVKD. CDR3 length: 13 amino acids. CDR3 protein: CATSDATRDEQFF. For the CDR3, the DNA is TGTGCCACCAGTGACGCAACGAGGGATGAGCAGTTCTTC.

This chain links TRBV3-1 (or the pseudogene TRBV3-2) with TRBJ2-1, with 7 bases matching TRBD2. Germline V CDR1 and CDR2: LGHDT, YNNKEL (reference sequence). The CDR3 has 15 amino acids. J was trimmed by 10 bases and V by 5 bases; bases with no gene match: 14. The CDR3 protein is CASSSGGTILGEQFF. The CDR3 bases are TGTGCCAGCAGCTCCGGGGGGACTATACTAGGGGAGCAGTTCTTC.

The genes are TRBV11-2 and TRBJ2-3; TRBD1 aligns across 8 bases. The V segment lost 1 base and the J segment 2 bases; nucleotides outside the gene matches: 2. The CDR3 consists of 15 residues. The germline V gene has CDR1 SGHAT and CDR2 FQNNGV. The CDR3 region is CASSLAGGNTDTQYF. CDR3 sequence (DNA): TGTGCCAGCAGCTTAGCAGGGGGCAACACAGATACGCAGTATTTT. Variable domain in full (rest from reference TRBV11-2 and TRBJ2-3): EAGVAQSPRYKIIEKRQSVAFWCNPISGHATLYWYQQILGQGPKLLIQFQNNGVVDDSQLPKDRFSAERLKGVDSTLKIQPAKLEDSAVYLCASSLAGGNTDTQYFGPGTRLTVL.

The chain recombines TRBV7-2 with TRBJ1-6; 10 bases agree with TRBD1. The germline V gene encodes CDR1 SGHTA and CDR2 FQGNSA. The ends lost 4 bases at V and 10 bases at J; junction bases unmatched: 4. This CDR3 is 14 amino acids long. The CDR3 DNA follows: TGTGCCAGCAGCTGGAGGACAGGGGGGTCACCCCTCCACTTT. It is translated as CASSWRTGGSPLHF.

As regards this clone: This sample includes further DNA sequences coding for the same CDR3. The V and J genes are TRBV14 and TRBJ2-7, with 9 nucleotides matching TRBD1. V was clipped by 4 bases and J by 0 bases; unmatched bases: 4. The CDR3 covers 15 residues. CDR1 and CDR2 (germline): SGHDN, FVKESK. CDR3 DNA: TGTGCCAGCAGCCGCGACAGGGGGAGCTCCTACGAGCAGTACTTC. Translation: CASSRDRGSSYEQYF.

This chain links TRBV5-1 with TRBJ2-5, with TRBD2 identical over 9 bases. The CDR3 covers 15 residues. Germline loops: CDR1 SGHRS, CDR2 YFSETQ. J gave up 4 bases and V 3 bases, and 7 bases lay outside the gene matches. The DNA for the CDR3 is TGCGCCAGCAGCTCCGGCGGGGGGGGCAGAGAGACCCAGTACTTC. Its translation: CASSSGGGGRETQYF.

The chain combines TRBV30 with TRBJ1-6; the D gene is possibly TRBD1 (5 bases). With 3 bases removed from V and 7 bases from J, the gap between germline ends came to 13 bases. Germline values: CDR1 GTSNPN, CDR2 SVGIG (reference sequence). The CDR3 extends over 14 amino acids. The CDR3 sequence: CAWRGRSGNSPLHF. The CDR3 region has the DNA TGTGCCTGGAGGGGGCGATCCGGGAATTCACCCCTCCACTTT.

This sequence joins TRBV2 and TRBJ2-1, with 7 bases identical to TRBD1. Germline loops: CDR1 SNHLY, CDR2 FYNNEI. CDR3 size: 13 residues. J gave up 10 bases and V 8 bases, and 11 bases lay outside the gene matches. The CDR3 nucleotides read TGTGCCAGCTCGATCGAAGGGGGCGGAGAGCAGTTCTTC. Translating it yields CASSIEGGGEQFF.

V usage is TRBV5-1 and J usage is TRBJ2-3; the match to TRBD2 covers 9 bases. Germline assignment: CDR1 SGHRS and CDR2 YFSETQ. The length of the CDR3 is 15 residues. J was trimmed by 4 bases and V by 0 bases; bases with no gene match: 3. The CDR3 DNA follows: TGCGCCAGCAGCTTGGTAGCGGGAGTCGCAGATACGCAGTATTTT. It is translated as CASSLVAGVADTQYF.

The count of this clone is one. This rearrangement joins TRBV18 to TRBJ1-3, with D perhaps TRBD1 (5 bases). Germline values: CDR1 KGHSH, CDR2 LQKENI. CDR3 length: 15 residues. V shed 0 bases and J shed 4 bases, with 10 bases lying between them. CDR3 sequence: CASSPPKGHGNTIYF. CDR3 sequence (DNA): TGTGCCAGCTCACCACCCAAGGGGCACGGAAACACCATATATTTT. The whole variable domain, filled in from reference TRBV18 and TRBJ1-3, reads NAGVMQNPRHLVRRRGQEARLRCSPMKGHSHVYWYRQLPEEGLKFMVYLQKENIIDESGMPKERFSAEFPKEGPSILRIQQVVRGDSAAYFCASSPPKGHGNTIYFGEGSWLTVV.

CDR3 nucleotides: TGTGCCAGCACCCTAGGGAGGGGGGAGACCCAGTACTTC. It specifies CASTLGRGETQYF. The rearrangement uses TRBV7-2 and TRBJ2-5; D is perhaps TRBD2 (7 bases). The CDR3 covers 13 residues. Trimming shortened V by 7 bases and J by 5 bases, and 14 bases separated the two germline ends. The germline V gene has CDR1 SGHTA and CDR2 FQGNSA.

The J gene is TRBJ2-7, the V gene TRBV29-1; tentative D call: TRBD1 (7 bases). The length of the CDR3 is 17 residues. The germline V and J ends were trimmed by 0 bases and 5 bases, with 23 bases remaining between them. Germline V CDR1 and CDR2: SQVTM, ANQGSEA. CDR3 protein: CSVEDQATEGALDEQYF. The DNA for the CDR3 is TGCAGCGTTGAAGATCAGGCCACGGAGGGGGCGTTAGACGAGCAGTACTTC.

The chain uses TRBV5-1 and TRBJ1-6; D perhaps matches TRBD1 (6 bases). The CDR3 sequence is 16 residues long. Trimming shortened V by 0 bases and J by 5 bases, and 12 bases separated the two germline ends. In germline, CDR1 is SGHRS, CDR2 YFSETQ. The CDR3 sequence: CASSLVSGDHNSPLHF. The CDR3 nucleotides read TGCGCCAGCAGCTTGGTTTCAGGGGACCATAATTCACCCCTCCACTTT.

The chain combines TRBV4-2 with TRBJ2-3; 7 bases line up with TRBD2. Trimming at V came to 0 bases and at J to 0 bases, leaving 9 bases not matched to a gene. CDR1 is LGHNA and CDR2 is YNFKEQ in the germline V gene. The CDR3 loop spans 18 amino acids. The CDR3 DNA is TGTGCCAGCAGCCAAGAGTCGGTTCTAGCGGCAAGCACAGATACGCAGTATTTT. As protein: CASSQESVLAASTDTQYF.

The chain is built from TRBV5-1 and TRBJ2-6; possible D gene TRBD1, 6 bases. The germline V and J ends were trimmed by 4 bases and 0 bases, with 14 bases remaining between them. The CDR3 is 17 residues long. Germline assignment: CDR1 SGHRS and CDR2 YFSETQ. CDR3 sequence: CASSRTQQGSGANVLTF. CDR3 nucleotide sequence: TGCGCCAGCAGCCGGACTCAACAGGGCTCTGGGGCCAACGTCCTGACTTTC.

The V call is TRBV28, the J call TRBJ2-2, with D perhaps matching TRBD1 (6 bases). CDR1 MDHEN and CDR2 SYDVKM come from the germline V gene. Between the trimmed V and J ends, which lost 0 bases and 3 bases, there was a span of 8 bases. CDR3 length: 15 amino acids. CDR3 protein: CASSLWGADTGELFF. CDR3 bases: TGTGCCAGCAGTTTATGGGGGGCCGACACCGGGGAGCTGTTTTTT.

The chain's CDR3 is CASSMFLVSSTDTQYF. The CDR3 DNA reads as TGTGCCAGTAGTATGTTTCTCGTATCTAGCACAGATACGCAGTATTTT. The genes are TRBV19 and TRBJ2-3; D is uncertain. The CDR3 totals 16 residues. Trimming removed 3 bases from V and 0 bases from J, with 13 bases in between. CDR1 LNHDA and CDR2 SQIVND come from the germline V gene (reference sequence).

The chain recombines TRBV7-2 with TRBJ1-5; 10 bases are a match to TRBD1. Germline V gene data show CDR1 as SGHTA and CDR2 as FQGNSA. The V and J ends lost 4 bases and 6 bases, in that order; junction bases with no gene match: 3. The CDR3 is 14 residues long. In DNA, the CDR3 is TGTGCCAGCAGCTCTGGACAGGGGGGTCAGCCCCAGCATTTT. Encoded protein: CASSSGQGGQPQHF. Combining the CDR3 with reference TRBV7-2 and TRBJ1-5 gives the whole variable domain GAGVSQSPSNKVTEKGKDVELRCDPISGHTALYWYRQSLGQGLEFLIYFQGNSAPDKSGLPSDRFSAERTGGSVSTLTIQRTQQEDSAVYLCASSSGQGGQPQHFGDGTRLSIL.

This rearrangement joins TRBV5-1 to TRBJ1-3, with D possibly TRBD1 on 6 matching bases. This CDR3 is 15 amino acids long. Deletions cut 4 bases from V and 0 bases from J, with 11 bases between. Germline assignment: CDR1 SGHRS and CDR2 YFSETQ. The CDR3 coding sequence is TGCGCCAGCAGCCTGGACAGAAGCTCTGGAAACACCATATATTTT. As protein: CASSLDRSSGNTIYF.